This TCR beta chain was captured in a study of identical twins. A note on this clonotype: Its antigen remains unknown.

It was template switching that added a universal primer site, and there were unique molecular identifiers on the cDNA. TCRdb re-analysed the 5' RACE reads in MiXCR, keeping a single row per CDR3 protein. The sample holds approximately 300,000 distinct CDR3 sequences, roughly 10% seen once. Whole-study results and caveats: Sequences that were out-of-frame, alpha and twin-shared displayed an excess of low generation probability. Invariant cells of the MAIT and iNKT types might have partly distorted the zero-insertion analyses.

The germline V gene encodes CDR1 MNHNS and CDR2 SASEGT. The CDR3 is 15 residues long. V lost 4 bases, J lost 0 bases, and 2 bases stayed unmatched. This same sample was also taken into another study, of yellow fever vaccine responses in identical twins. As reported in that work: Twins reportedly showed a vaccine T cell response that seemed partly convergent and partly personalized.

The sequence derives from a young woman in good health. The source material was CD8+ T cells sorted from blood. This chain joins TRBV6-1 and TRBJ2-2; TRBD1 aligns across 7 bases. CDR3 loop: CASSAGTANTGELFF. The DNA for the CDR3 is TGTGCCAGCAGTGCCGGGACAGCGAACACCGGGGAGCTGTTTTTT.